This T cell receptor (beta chain) was identified in a study of T cell repertoires in cytomegalovirus infection. The sample holds many counts of this clonotype. The CDR3 covers 18 residues. CDR1 is MDHEN and CDR2 is SYDVKM in the germline V gene. The V segment lost 3 bases and the J segment 1 base; nucleotides outside the gene matches: 12. TCRdb passed the reads through MiXCR, listing each CDR3 protein once. The sample has around 450,000 distinct CDR3 sequences, 11% seen once. This chain connects TRBV28 to TRBJ2-5, with 9 bases that match TRBD2. The sequence was obtained from a human donor in good health (CMV status not recorded). Some clones in this sample may be carry-over from other donors' samples. Sequenced material: PBMCs. The CDR3 coding sequence is TGTGCCAGCAGTTTTGGGAGTGTGGGTAGCGGGAGCCAAGAGACCCAGTACTTC. Its translation is CASSFGSVGSGSQETQYF.